These 30 T cell receptor beta chains came from one sample sequenced in a study of blood T cell repertoires in COVID-19. The table came from immunoSEQ multiplex PCR; TCRdb's copy has only in-frame clones and leaves some out. The data contain about 55,000 clones, 85% to 90% of them singletons. Sequencing was done on a sample of peripheral blood. Receptors were obtained from a human donor in a cohort sampled during active COVID-19.

This chain links TRBV19 with TRBJ2-4; D gene uncertain. There are 13 residues in the CDR3. Trimming removed 8 bases at V and 5 bases at J, with 13 bases between. Germline CDR1 reads LNHDA; CDR2 reads SQIVND (reference sequence). The CDR3 protein is CASYGQEENIQYF. In DNA, the CDR3 is TGTGCCAGTTATGGGCAGGAAGAAAACATTCAGTACTTC.

The chain is built from TRBV11-2 and TRBJ2-3; 10 nucleotides align to TRBD2. The germline CDR1 and CDR2 sequences are SGHAT and FQNNGV. Germline trimming cut 4 bases from V and 5 bases from J; bases unmatched to any gene: 9. CDR3 length equals 16 residues. This CDR3 is CASSYLAGGRGDTQYF. In DNA, the CDR3 is TGTGCCAGCAGCTACTTAGCGGGAGGCCGGGGAGATACGCAGTATTTT.

J is TRBJ1-1 and V is TRBV7-2; 11 bases align to TRBD1. The CDR3 is 15 amino acids. Germline values: CDR1 SGHTA, CDR2 FQGNSA. V gave up 1 base and J gave up 5 bases; unmatched junction bases: 3. This chain's CDR3 is CASSLGGTGGTEAFF. The CDR3 nucleotides are TGTGCCAGCAGCTTAGGAGGGACAGGGGGGACTGAAGCTTTCTTT.

The gene calls are TRBV30 and TRBJ1-3, with a possible D match to TRBD1 (6 bases). This CDR3 has 13 residues. CDR1 and CDR2 from the germline V gene are GTSNPN and SVGIG (reference sequence). V was cut by 7 bases and J by 3 bases, with 13 bases left in between. CDR3 in amino acids: CAYTRGFGNTIYF. The CDR3 DNA is TGTGCCTACACGAGGGGGTTTGGAAACACCATATATTTT.

The chain combines TRBV20-1 with TRBJ1-1, with unresolved D. Germline V lookup: CDR1 DFQATT, CDR2 SNEGSKA (reference sequence). There are 13 residues in the CDR3. V lost 3 bases and J 5 bases, leaving 13 bases between the germline ends. CDR3 residues: CSASLEGGTEAFF. CDR3 in DNA: TGCAGTGCTAGTCTAGAGGGAGGGACTGAAGCTTTCTTT.

The V gene is TRBV28, the J gene TRBJ2-5, with D possibly being TRBD1 (5 bases). Germline CDR1 MDHEN, CDR2 SYDVKM. Trimming removed 4 bases at V and 3 bases at J, with 15 bases between. This CDR3 region has 15 residues. The CDR3 protein is CASSYTRVRKETQYF. In DNA, the CDR3 is TGTGCCAGCAGTTATACCAGGGTGAGGAAAGAGACCCAGTACTTC.

The CDR3 region is CATSSWGPSEQYF. CDR3 sequence (DNA): TGTGCCACCAGCAGTTGGGGGCCCAGCGAGCAGTACTTC. The J gene is TRBJ2-7, the V gene TRBV15; the D gene is possibly TRBD1 (6 bases). The CDR3 consists of 13 residues. Between the trimmed V and J ends, which lost 3 bases and 6 bases, there was a span of 12 bases. The germline V gene has CDR1 LNHNV and CDR2 YYDKDF (reference sequence).

This rearrangement joins TRBV2 to TRBJ2-7; D gene uncertain. Germline-derived CDR1 and CDR2 are SNHLY and FYNNEI. The length of the CDR3 is 11 residues. The V and J ends lost 5 bases and 2 bases respectively, with 4 bases between them. The CDR3 nucleotides are TGTGCCAGCAGTCCAACCTACGAGCAGTACTTC. Its translation: CASSPTYEQYF.

The chain combines TRBV7-9 with TRBJ2-1; 9 bases are shared with TRBD1. The CDR3 extends over 16 amino acids. Losses at the gene ends were 5 bases for V and 7 bases for J; bases not matched to a gene: 12. CDR1 is SEHNR, CDR2 FQNEAQ, per germline (reference sequence). CDR3 bases: TGTGCCAGCAGCCGTGCAATGGGGACAGGGAGGAATGAGCAGTTCTTC. It codes for CASSRAMGTGRNEQFF.

The V call is TRBV24-1, the J call TRBJ2-1; 10 bases line up with TRBD2. The V gene end was trimmed by 3 bases and the J gene end by 0 bases; junction bases not matched to a gene: 4. The CDR3 totals 17 residues. CDR1 and CDR2 (germline): KGHDR, SFDVKD. The chain's CDR3 is CATSDPGLAASYNEQFF. The CDR3 nucleotides read TGTGCCACCAGTGATCCCGGACTAGCGGCCTCCTACAATGAGCAGTTCTTC.

This clone turned up a few times. Here the CDR3 reads CSAPLAGGTDTQYF. CDR3 DNA sequence: TGCAGCGCCCCCCTAGCGGGGGGCACAGATACGCAGTATTTT. The chain employs TRBV29-1 and TRBJ2-3; 10 bases match TRBD2. Germline loops: CDR1 SQVTM, CDR2 ANQGSEA. This CDR3 has 14 amino acids. V was pared by 7 bases and J by 1 base, with 5 bases of the junction left unmatched.

The chain is built from TRBV10-3 and TRBJ2-7, with 11 nucleotides matching TRBD2. CDR1 is ENHRY and CDR2 is SYGVKD in the germline V gene. V trimming: 2 bases; J trimming: 3 bases; junction bases outside the gene matches: 18. CDR3 length: 20 residues. The CDR3 DNA follows: TGTGCCATCAGTGAGGAAGGGTTAGCGGGAGGGCCCAGATGGATCTACGAGCAGTACTTC. Its protein product is CAISEEGLAGGPRWIYEQYF.

The chain is built from TRBV18 and TRBJ2-7; 9 bases fit TRBD1. J gave up 5 bases and V 4 bases, and 9 bases lay outside the gene matches. The germline V gene encodes CDR1 KGHSH and CDR2 LQKENI. This CDR3 comprises 15 residues. This CDR3 reads CASSHGTGPGNEQYF. The CDR3 DNA is TGTGCCAGCTCACACGGGACAGGGCCAGGGAACGAGCAGTACTTC.

This chain links TRBV5-1 with TRBJ2-1, with 13 bases lining up with TRBD2. CDR1 and CDR2 (germline): SGHRS, YFSETQ. The CDR3 covers 15 residues. V gave up 2 bases and J gave up 7 bases; unmatched junction bases: 3. CDR3 DNA: TGCGCCAGCAGCTTACTAGCGGGAGGGCCAAATGAGCAGTTCTTC. Its protein product is CASSLLAGGPNEQFF. The entire variable domain, with the rest obtained from reference TRBV5-1 and TRBJ2-1, is as follows: KAGVTQTPRYLIKTRGQQVTLSCSPISGHRSVSWYQQTPGQGLQFLFEYFSETQRNKGNFPGRFSGRQFSNSRSEMNVSTLELGDSALYLCASSLLAGGPNEQFFGPGTRLTVL.

This chain uses TRBV28 with TRBJ1-1, with D possibly matching TRBD1 (6 bases). Germline V gene lookup returns CDR1 MDHEN and CDR2 SYDVKM. This CDR3 comprises 14 residues. Trimming took off 6 bases at V and 9 bases at J, with 20 bases between the two ends. This chain's CDR3 is CASRTRPRDKKAFF. The CDR3 coding sequence is TGTGCCAGCAGAACTCGCCCCCGGGACAAAAAAGCTTTCTTT.

The rearrangement links TRBV28 to TRBJ2-5; 7 nucleotides agree with TRBD2. The V segment lost 7 bases and the J segment 5 bases; nucleotides outside the gene matches: 10. The CDR3 runs 14 residues. Germline V CDR1 and CDR2: MDHEN, SYDVKM. The CDR3 reads CASNQAREGETQYF. The CDR3 DNA sequence: TGTGCCAGCAACCAGGCCAGGGAGGGGGAGACCCAGTACTTC.

The V and J genes are TRBV11-3 and TRBJ2-2; the match to TRBD2 covers 10 bases. The trim removed 7 bases at V and 7 bases at J, leaving 6 bases unmatched. The CDR3 contains 14 residues. Germline assignment: CDR1 SGHNT and CDR2 YENEEA. The CDR3 sequence: CASTPSGRDGELFF. CDR3 coding DNA: TGTGCCAGCACCCCTAGCGGGAGAGACGGGGAGCTGTTTTTT.

The CDR3 sequence: CASSREAGGSTGELFF. The CDR3 DNA reads as TGTGCCAGCAGCAGGGAGGCAGGGGGAAGCACCGGGGAGCTGTTTTTT. V usage is TRBV4-2 and J usage is TRBJ2-2, with D perhaps TRBD1 (7 bases). CDR1 is LGHNA and CDR2 is YNFKEQ in the germline V gene. The germline V and J ends were trimmed by 5 bases and 4 bases, with 17 bases remaining between them. This CDR3 is built from 16 residues.

V is TRBV10-2 and J is TRBJ2-1, with 8 bases aligning to TRBD1. Germline-derived CDR1 and CDR2 are WSHSY and SAAADI. Trimming at V came to 3 bases and at J to 6 bases, leaving 4 bases not matched to a gene. This CDR3 contains 14 residues. The CDR3, as DNA: TGCGCCAGCAGTGATACAGGGGGGCGCAATGAGCAGTTCTTC. Translated: CASSDTGGRNEQFF.

The gene calls are TRBV30 and TRBJ1-6; D perhaps matches TRBD1 (5 bases). The V gene lost 1 base and the J gene lost 5 bases, with 6 bases spanning the gap. Germline V CDR1 and CDR2: GTSNPN, SVGIG (reference sequence). The CDR3 is made up of 13 amino acids. The CDR3 DNA reads TGTGCCTGGAGTGCGACAGATAATTCACCCCTCCACTTT. Translation: CAWSATDNSPLHF.

The chain's CDR3 is CASSYSPSPDTIYF. The CDR3 DNA follows: TGTGCCAGCAGTTACTCTCCCTCGCCGGACACCATATATTTT. The V gene is TRBV6-5, the J gene TRBJ1-3; no clear D gene. The germline CDR1 and CDR2 sequences are MNHEY and SVGAGI. V lost 0 bases to trimming and J lost 8 bases, with 11 bases between them. This CDR3 spans 14 amino acids.

V is TRBV12-5 and J is TRBJ1-2, with D possibly matching TRBD1 (5 bases). Germline V lookup: CDR1 LGHNT, CDR2 FRNRAP. With 2 bases removed from V and 1 base from J, the gap between germline ends came to 14 bases. The CDR3 is 16 residues long. CDR3 nucleotides: TGTGCTAGTGGTTTGAGACAGTCCCTGAGTAACTATGGCTACACCTTC. Translating it yields CASGLRQSLSNYGYTF.

The chain has TRBV2 and TRBJ1-1, with 8 bases lining up with TRBD1. CDR1 is SNHLY, CDR2 FYNNEI, per germline. The V gene end was trimmed by 5 bases and the J gene end by 4 bases; junction bases not matched to a gene: 3. This CDR3 is built from 13 residues. CDR3 sequence: CASSSDRATEAFF. The DNA of the CDR3 is TGTGCCAGCAGTTCGGACAGGGCCACTGAAGCTTTCTTT.

Here the CDR3 reads CASTPTGGSGTEAFF. In DNA form, the CDR3 reads TGTGCCAGTACCCCTACAGGGGGCTCGGGCACTGAAGCTTTCTTT. This chain uses TRBV19 with TRBJ1-1; 9 nucleotides align to TRBD1. There are 15 residues in the CDR3. Losses at the gene ends were 7 bases for V and 4 bases for J; bases not matched to a gene: 10. In germline, CDR1 is LNHDA, CDR2 SQIVND (reference sequence). The full variable domain, in which reference TRBV19 and TRBJ1-1 provide the parts outside the CDR3, is DGGITQSPKYLFRKEGQNVTLSCEQNLNHDAMYWYRQDPGQGLRLIYYSQIVNDFQKGDIAEGYSVSREKKESFPLTVTSAQKNPTAFYLCASTPTGGSGTEAFFGQGTRLTVV.

The V and J genes are TRBV9 and TRBJ2-7, with 12 bases lining up with TRBD1. The germline V gene has CDR1 SGDLS and CDR2 YYNGEE. V dropped 4 bases and J dropped 7; count of bases not matched to a gene: 12. This CDR3 is 16 amino acids long. CDR3 in DNA: TGTGCCAGCAGCAAGGCTTTGGGACAGGGGGCAGGGGAGCAGTACTTC. Translated, it gives CASSKALGQGAGEQYF.

The chain joins TRBV12-3 or TRBV12-4 to TRBJ1-5, with D perhaps TRBD1 (5 bases). The CDR3 has 13 amino acids. V was trimmed by 5 bases and J by 5 bases, leaving 10 bases between them. The CDR3 DNA reads as TGTGCCAGCAGTAAGGACAACTATCAGCCCCAGCATTTT. The encoded protein is CASSKDNYQPQHF.

The rearrangement links TRBV18 to TRBJ1-5; D is ambiguous. The CDR3 is 14 amino acids. The germline CDR1 and CDR2 sequences are KGHSH and LQKENI. Trimming pared 5 bases from V and 0 bases from J, leaving 8 bases between. CDR3 bases: TGTGCCAGCTCAGCCCAGAATAGCAATCAGCCCCAGCATTTT. This translates into CASSAQNSNQPQHF. Using reference TRBV18 and TRBJ1-5 for the parts outside the CDR3, the full variable domain is NAGVMQNPRHLVRRRGQEARLRCSPMKGHSHVYWYRQLPEEGLKFMVYLQKENIIDESGMPKERFSAEFPKEGPSILRIQQVVRGDSAAYFCASSAQNSNQPQHFGDGTRLSIL.

This chain joins TRBV5-1 and TRBJ1-2, with TRBD1 matching 9 bases. V shed 0 bases and J 8 bases; nucleotides not matched to a gene: 5. This CDR3 region has 14 residues. CDR1 is SGHRS and CDR2 is YFSETQ in the germline V gene. CDR3 residues: CASSLGGTGSGYTF. In DNA, the CDR3 is TGCGCCAGCAGCTTGGGTGGGACAGGGAGCGGCTACACCTTC.

V usage is TRBV18 and J usage is TRBJ2-1; unclear D gene. Germline loops: CDR1 KGHSH, CDR2 LQKENI. Trimming took 1 base from V and 3 from J, leaving 7 bases between them. The CDR3 sequence is 14 residues long. The DNA for the CDR3 is TGTGCCAGCTCACCACTCCAGTTCTACAATGAGCAGTTCTTC. As protein: CASSPLQFYNEQFF.

V is TRBV6-4 and J is TRBJ2-2; 12 positions match TRBD1. The CDR3 is 19 residues long. J lost 3 bases, V lost 6 bases, and 14 bases had no gene match. Germline CDR1 is MRHNA and CDR2 is SNTAGT. The CDR3 loop reads CASSFRDRGLESDTGELFF. For the CDR3, the DNA is TGTGCCAGCAGCTTCCGGGACAGGGGGCTCGAATCGGACACCGGGGAGCTGTTTTTT.